A single sample gave rise to the 4 T cell receptor beta chains below, sequenced in a study of blood T cell repertoires in COVID-19. Produced via immunoSEQ multiplex PCR; TCRdb's table is partial and in-frame only. The sample holds around 250,000 clones, about 89% seen once. Sequenced input: peripheral blood. Source of these receptors: a man aged 35 to 55 with active or convalescent COVID-19.

The V and J genes are TRBV2 and TRBJ1-5; TRBD1 is a possible D gene (5 bases). The CDR3 totals 15 residues. The germline CDR1 and CDR2 sequences are SNHLY and FYNNEI. Trimming shortened V by 4 bases and J by 2 bases, and 12 bases separated the two germline ends. The CDR3 nucleotides are TGTGCCAGCAGTGCCCAGGGATCCGGCAATCAGCCCCAGCATTTT. Translated, it gives CASSAQGSGNQPQHF.

The chain is built from TRBV5-6 and TRBJ1-2; possibly TRBD1 for D (5 bases). Germline lookup yields CDR1 SGHDT and CDR2 YYEEEE. Trimming removed 0 bases from V and 6 bases from J, with 12 bases in between. CDR3 length: 14 amino acids. The CDR3 here is CASSLGGRVDGYTF. The CDR3 DNA reads as TGTGCCAGCAGCTTGGGGGGCAGGGTGGATGGCTACACCTTC. Full variable domain (remainder filled in from reference TRBV5-6 and TRBJ1-2): DAGVTQSPTHLIKTRGQQVTLRCSPKSGHDTVSWYQQALGQGPQFIFQYYEEEERQRGNFPDRFSGHQFPNYSSELNVNALLLGDSALYLCASSLGGRVDGYTFGSGTRLTVV.

The V call is TRBV5-6, the J call TRBJ2-7, with D tentatively TRBD1 (6 bases). CDR1 SGHDT and CDR2 YYEEEE come from the germline V gene. Trimming shortened V by 5 bases and J by 4 bases, and 16 bases separated the two germline ends. The CDR3 spans 14 residues. The DNA for the CDR3 is TGTGCCAGCAGATTACAGGGAGTTGGTTACGAGCAGTACTTC. As protein: CASRLQGVGYEQYF.

This clone showed up just once. The V and J genes are TRBV6-1 and TRBJ2-3; D is possibly TRBD2 (6 bases). Germline V gene sequence: CDR1 MNHNS, CDR2 SASEGT. CDR3 length: 15 amino acids. Trimming removed 2 bases from V and 3 bases from J, with 12 bases in between. The DNA of the CDR3 is TGTGCCAGCAGTGAACTCGGGGGAGGTACAGATACGCAGTATTTT. Translation: CASSELGGGTDTQYF.